The 20 T cell receptor beta chains presented below share a single source sample, sequenced in a study of T cell changes during pregnancy in multiple sclerosis. Only in-frame clones appear in the TCRdb table, and some are missing; sequencing was by immunoSEQ multiplex PCR. The sample includes some 38,000 clones, around 93% seen only once; the top ten take roughly 0.4%. The sample in question was CD4+ T cells from peripheral blood mononuclear cells, obtained in the second trimester of pregnancy. These receptors were obtained from a female donor with multiple sclerosis, enrolled in a pregnancy study.

DNA for the CDR3: TGTGCCAGCAGCCGCGGGAACGAGCAGTACTTC. It codes for CASSRGNEQYF. This chain uses TRBV7-6 with TRBJ2-7; TRBD2 might be the D (6 bases). The CDR3 is 11 residues long. V shed 5 bases and J shed 5 bases, with 7 bases lying between them. Germline-derived CDR1 and CDR2 are SGHVS and FNYEAQ.

The chain combines TRBV2 with TRBJ1-1, with 7 bases identical to TRBD1. V dropped 6 bases and J dropped 0; count of bases not matched to a gene: 4. Germline V lookup: CDR1 SNHLY, CDR2 FYNNEI. The CDR3 is 14 amino acids. CDR3 coding DNA: TGTGCCAGCAGAATCAGGGGGATGAACACTGAAGCTTTCTTT. It translates to CASRIRGMNTEAFF.

The V and J genes are TRBV30 and TRBJ1-2, with a possible D match to TRBD1 (6 bases). Trimming cost V 2 bases and J 4 bases, with 17 bases left between them. Germline CDR1 reads GTSNPN; CDR2 reads SVGIG (reference sequence). There are 15 residues in the CDR3. The CDR3 reads CAWSRPGVSGYGYTF. As DNA, the CDR3 is TGTGCCTGGAGTCGCCCAGGGGTGTCAGGCTATGGCTACACCTTC.

The gene calls are TRBV5-4 and TRBJ1-3; D call uncertain. This CDR3 contains 15 residues. Germline V lookup: CDR1 SGHNT, CDR2 YYREEE (reference sequence). The ends were cut back, 0 bases at V and 3 bases at J, with 10 bases in the middle. The CDR3 loop is CASSLGGRSGNTIYF. The CDR3 region has the DNA TGTGCCAGCAGCTTGGGAGGGAGGAGTGGAAACACCATATATTTT.

This sequence joins TRBV9 and TRBJ1-2; no definite D call. Germline V gene lookup returns CDR1 SGDLS and CDR2 YYNGEE. The length of the CDR3 is 12 residues. Trimming stripped 0 bases from V and 7 bases from J, with 7 bases between. This CDR3 reads CASSVGGPGYTF. The DNA of the CDR3 is TGTGCCAGCAGCGTAGGAGGGCCTGGCTACACCTTC.

The V gene is TRBV7-2, the J gene TRBJ1-3; D is uncertain. The CDR3 covers 17 residues. Between the trimmed V and J ends, which lost 4 bases and 0 bases, there was a span of 16 bases. Germline V gene sequence: CDR1 SGHTA, CDR2 FQGNSA. In DNA form, the CDR3 reads TGTGCCAGCAGCTCGGAACCGGGTCTCCACTCTGGAAACACCATATATTTT. This gives the protein CASSSEPGLHSGNTIYF.

This rearrangement joins TRBV9 to TRBJ1-5; D is unclear. CDR1 is SGDLS, CDR2 YYNGEE, per germline. The CDR3 consists of 15 residues. V gave up 0 bases and J gave up 5 bases, with 12 bases separating them. CDR3 nucleotide sequence: TGTGCCAGCAGCGTAGTTTCGGGGATCGATCAGCCCCAGCATTTT. Protein: CASSVVSGIDQPQHF.

A remark on this clone: A junction boundary mismatches the germline segment, possibly from a read error. The chain has TRBV14 and TRBJ2-3; 9 bases map to TRBD2. This CDR3 has 14 amino acids. Germline V gives CDR1 SGHDN, CDR2 FVKESK. The CDR3 spells CASRQAGGADTQYF. The CDR3 nucleotides are TGTGCCAGCAGGCAAGCGGGGGGCGCAGATACGCAGTATTTT. Looking up the rest from reference TRBV14 and TRBJ2-3 gives the full variable domain: EAGVTQFPSHSVIEKGQTVTLRCDPISGHDNLYWYRRVMGKEIKFLLHFVKESKQDESGMPNNRFLAERTGGTYSTLKVQPAELEDSGVYFCASRQAGGADTQYFGPGTRLTVL.

This clone was seen a single time. This chain connects TRBV6-6 to TRBJ2-7; 9 bases are a match to TRBD2. The CDR3 totals 16 residues. Germline trimming cut 3 bases from V and 2 bases from J; bases unmatched to any gene: 8. Germline CDR1 MNHNY, CDR2 SVGAGI (reference sequence). The CDR3 bases are TGTGCCAGCAGTTATGCGGCGGGACTAGCTGCCTACGAGCAGTACTTC. Translated, it gives CASSYAAGLAAYEQYF.

The chain carries TRBV18 and TRBJ2-1, with TRBD2 as a possible D gene (6 bases). Trimming left V 3 bases short and J 7 bases short, with 7 bases between. This CDR3 comprises 12 residues. Germline loops: CDR1 KGHSH, CDR2 LQKENI. This chain's CDR3 is CASSPRENEQFF. The CDR3 coding sequence is TGTGCCAGCTCACCCCGGGAGAATGAGCAGTTCTTC. The full variable domain, with the rest looked up from reference TRBV18 and TRBJ2-1, is NAGVMQNPRHLVRRRGQEARLRCSPMKGHSHVYWYRQLPEEGLKFMVYLQKENIIDESGMPKERFSAEFPKEGPSILRIQQVVRGDSAAYFCASSPRENEQFFGPGTRLTVL.

The gene calls are TRBV7-7 and TRBJ1-4; D is undetermined. Trimming removed 5 bases at V and 8 bases at J, with 15 bases between. Germline V lookup: CDR1 SSHAT, CDR2 FNYEAQ (reference sequence). The CDR3 length is 14 residues. The CDR3 loop is CASSRGGRGEKLFF. The CDR3, as DNA: TGTGCCAGCAGCCGTGGCGGTCGTGGGGAAAAACTGTTTTTT.

The rearrangement links TRBV7-2 to TRBJ2-2; 11 bases map to TRBD1. The V and J ends lost 6 bases and 8 bases, in that order; junction bases with no gene match: 8. The CDR3 totals 15 residues. Per the germline V gene, CDR1 is SGHTA and CDR2 is FQGNSA. In DNA, the CDR3 is TGTGCCAGCAGTGGGACAGGGGGTTCCGTAGGGGAGCTGTTTTTT. It codes for CASSGTGGSVGELFF.

The chain combines TRBV19 with TRBJ1-5, with a tentative D call TRBD1 (5 bases). This CDR3 spans 15 amino acids. Germline V CDR1 and CDR2: LNHDA, SQIVND (reference sequence). Trimming pared 4 bases from V and 1 base from J, leaving 11 bases between. CDR3 DNA sequence: TGTGCCAGTAGTAACCAGGGATGGAGCAATCAGCCCCAGCATTTT. Translation gives CASSNQGWSNQPQHF.

This clone was detected once. The rearrangement links TRBV5-1 to TRBJ1-2, with 7 bases that match TRBD1. The CDR3 runs to 17 residues. CDR1 and CDR2 (germline): SGHRS, YFSETQ. V was clipped by 4 bases and J by 6 bases; unmatched bases: 18. The CDR3 DNA is TGCGCCAGCAGCGTCCGGGACAGATCTGTGGCTAGAGATGGCTACACCTTC. As protein: CASSVRDRSVARDGYTF. Full variable domain (rest looked up from reference TRBV5-1 and TRBJ1-2): KAGVTQTPRYLIKTRGQQVTLSCSPISGHRSVSWYQQTPGQGLQFLFEYFSETQRNKGNFPGRFSGRQFSNSRSEMNVSTLELGDSALYLCASSVRDRSVARDGYTFGSGTRLTVV.

V gene TRBV7-9 combines with J gene TRBJ1-5; 10 positions agree with TRBD1. Per the germline V gene, CDR1 is SEHNR and CDR2 is FQNEAQ (reference sequence). This CDR3 is built from 16 residues. J lost 5 bases, V lost 3 bases, and 7 bases had no gene match. CDR3 nucleotides: TGTGCCAGCAGCTTGGAAATTGGACAGGGGGATCAGCCCCAGCATTTT. Amino acids: CASSLEIGQGDQPQHF.

A single count supports this clone. V gene TRBV19 combines with J gene TRBJ2-7; tentative D call: TRBD1 (6 bases). The germline V and J ends were trimmed by 4 bases and 2 bases, with 12 bases remaining between them. Germline V CDR1 and CDR2: LNHDA, SQIVND (reference sequence). CDR3 size: 14 residues. The CDR3 bases are TGTGCCAGTAGTACGGTTTCAGGGGCCTACGAGCAGTACTTC. This codes for CASSTVSGAYEQYF. Variable domain in full (rest from reference TRBV19 and TRBJ2-7): DGGITQSPKYLFRKEGQNVTLSCEQNLNHDAMYWYRQDPGQGLRLIYYSQIVNDFQKGDIAEGYSVSREKKESFPLTVTSAQKNPTAFYLCASSTVSGAYEQYFGPGTRLTVT.

The rearrangement joins TRBV5-1 to TRBJ2-2; possibly TRBD1 for D (5 bases). CDR1 is SGHRS and CDR2 is YFSETQ in the germline V gene. The CDR3 has 15 amino acids. Trimming left V 7 bases short and J 4 bases short, with 17 bases between. CDR3 bases: TGCGCCAGCCGTGTCGCATACAGGTCCACCGGGGAGCTGTTTTTT. As protein: CASRVAYRSTGELFF.

The chain joins TRBV28 to TRBJ2-5, with 8 bases aligning to TRBD2. V trimming: 7 bases; J trimming: 3 bases; junction bases outside the gene matches: 19. The CDR3 totals 18 residues. The germline CDR1 and CDR2 sequences are MDHEN and SYDVKM. CDR3 sequence: CASTIAGTLPGQEETQYF. CDR3 nucleotide sequence: TGTGCCAGCACTATAGCGGGAACCCTCCCTGGTCAAGAAGAGACCCAGTACTTC.

The V and J genes are TRBV6-1 and TRBJ1-1; D is ambiguous. The CDR3 is made up of 13 amino acids. V was cut by 6 bases and J by 7 bases, with 15 bases left in between. The germline gives CDR1 MNHNS, CDR2 SASEGT. CDR3 loop: CASSDDGQFEAFF. The DNA for the CDR3 is TGTGCCAGCAGCGATGATGGGCAGTTTGAAGCTTTCTTT.

This chain links TRBV5-1 with TRBJ2-3, with D uncertain. V was trimmed by 0 bases and J by 3 bases, leaving 11 bases between them. The length of the CDR3 is 15 residues. Per germline, CDR1 SGHRS and CDR2 YFSETQ. CDR3 sequence: CASSLDLGGTDTQYF. The CDR3 coding sequence is TGCGCCAGCAGCTTGGATCTAGGTGGGACAGATACGCAGTATTTT.